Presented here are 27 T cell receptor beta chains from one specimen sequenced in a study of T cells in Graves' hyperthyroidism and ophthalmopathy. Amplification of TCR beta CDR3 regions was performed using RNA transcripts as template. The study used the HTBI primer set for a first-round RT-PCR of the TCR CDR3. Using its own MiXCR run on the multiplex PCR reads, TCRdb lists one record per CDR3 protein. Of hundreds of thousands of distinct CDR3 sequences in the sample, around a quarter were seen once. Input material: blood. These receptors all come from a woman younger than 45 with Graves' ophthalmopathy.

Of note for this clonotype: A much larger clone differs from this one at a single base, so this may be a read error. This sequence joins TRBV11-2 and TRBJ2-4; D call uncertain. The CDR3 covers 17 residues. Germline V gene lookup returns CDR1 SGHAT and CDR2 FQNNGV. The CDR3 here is CASSADTTVVAKNIKYF. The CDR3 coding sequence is TGTGCCAGCAGCGCAGACACAACCGTGGTAGCCAAAAACATTAAGTACTTC.

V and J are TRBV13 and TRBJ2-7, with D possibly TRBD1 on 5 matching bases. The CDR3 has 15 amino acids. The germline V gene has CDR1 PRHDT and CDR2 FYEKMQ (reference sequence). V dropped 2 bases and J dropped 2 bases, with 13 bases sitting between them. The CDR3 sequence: CASSLSGRAAYEQYF. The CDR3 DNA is TGTGCCAGCAGCTTAAGTGGCAGGGCCGCCTACGAGCAGTACTTC.

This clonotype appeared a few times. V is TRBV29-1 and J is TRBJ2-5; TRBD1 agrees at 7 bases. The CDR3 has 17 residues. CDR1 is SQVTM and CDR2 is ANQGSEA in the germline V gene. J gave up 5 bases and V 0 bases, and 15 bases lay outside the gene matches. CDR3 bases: TGCAGCGTTGAAGAACCCGTTGAGGGGGCATGGTTGGAGACCCAGTACTTC. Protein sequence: CSVEEPVEGAWLETQYF.

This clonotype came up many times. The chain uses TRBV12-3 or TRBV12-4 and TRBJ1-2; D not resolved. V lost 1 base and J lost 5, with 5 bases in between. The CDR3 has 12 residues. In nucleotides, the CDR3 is TGTGCCAGCAGTTTAGTGGGGTATGGCTACACCTTC. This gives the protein CASSLVGYGYTF.

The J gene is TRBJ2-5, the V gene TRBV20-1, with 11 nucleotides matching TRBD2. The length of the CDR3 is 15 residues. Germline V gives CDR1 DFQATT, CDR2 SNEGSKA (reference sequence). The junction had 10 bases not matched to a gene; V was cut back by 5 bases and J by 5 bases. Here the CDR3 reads CSAPRLAGRPETQYF. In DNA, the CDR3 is TGCAGTGCTCCAAGACTAGCGGGACGACCTGAGACCCAGTACTTC.

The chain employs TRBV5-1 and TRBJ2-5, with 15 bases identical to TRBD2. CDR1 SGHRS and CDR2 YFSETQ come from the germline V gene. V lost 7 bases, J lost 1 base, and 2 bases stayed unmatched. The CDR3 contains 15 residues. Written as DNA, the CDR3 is TGCGCCAGCGGACTAGCGGGGGGGTTCCAAGAGACCCAGTACTTC. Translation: CASGLAGGFQETQYF.

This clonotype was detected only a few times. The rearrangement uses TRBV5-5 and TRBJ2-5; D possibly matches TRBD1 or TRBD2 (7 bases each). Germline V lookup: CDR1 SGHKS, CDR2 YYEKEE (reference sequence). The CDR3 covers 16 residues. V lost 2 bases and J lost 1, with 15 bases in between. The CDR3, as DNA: TGTGCCAGCAGCTTTCCAGGGGGGGGACGCCAAGAGACCCAGTACTTC. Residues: CASSFPGGGRQETQYF.

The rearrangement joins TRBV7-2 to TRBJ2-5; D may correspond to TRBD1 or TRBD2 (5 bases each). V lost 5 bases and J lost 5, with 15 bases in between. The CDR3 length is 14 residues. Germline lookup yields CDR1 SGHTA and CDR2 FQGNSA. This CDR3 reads CASSVLRGRETQYF. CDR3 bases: TGTGCCAGCAGCGTACTACGGGGCCGGGAGACCCAGTACTTC. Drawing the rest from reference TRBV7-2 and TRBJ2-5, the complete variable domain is GAGVSQSPSNKVTEKGKDVELRCDPISGHTALYWYRQSLGQGLEFLIYFQGNSAPDKSGLPSDRFSAERTGGSVSTLTIQRTQQEDSAVYLCASSVLRGRETQYFGPGTRLLVL.

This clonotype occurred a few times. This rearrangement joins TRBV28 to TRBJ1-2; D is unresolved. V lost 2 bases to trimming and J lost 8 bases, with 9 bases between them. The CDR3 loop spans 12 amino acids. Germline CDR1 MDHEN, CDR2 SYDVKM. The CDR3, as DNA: TGTGCCAGCAGTTTAAGTCGGAAAGGCTACACCTTC. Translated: CASSLSRKGYTF.

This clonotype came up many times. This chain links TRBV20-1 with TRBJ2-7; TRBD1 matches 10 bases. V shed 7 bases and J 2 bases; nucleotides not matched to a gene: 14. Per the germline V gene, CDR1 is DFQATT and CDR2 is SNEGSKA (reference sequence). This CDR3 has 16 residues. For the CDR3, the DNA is TGCAGTGTTCTCGCGACAGGGGGCAAGGTGGCCTACGAGCAGTACTTC. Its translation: CSVLATGGKVAYEQYF.

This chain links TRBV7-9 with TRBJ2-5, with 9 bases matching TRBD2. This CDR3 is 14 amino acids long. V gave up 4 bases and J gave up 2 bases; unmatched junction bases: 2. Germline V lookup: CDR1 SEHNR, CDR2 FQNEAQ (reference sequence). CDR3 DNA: TGTGCCAGCAGCTGGGGACTAGCACAAGAGACCCAGTACTTC. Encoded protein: CASSWGLAQETQYF.

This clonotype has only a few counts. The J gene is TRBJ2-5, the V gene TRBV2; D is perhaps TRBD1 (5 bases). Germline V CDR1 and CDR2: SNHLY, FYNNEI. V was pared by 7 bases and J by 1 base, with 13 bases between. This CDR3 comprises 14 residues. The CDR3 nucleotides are TGTGCCAGCATGCAGGGCCGCACCCAAGAGACCCAGTACTTC. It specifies CASMQGRTQETQYF.

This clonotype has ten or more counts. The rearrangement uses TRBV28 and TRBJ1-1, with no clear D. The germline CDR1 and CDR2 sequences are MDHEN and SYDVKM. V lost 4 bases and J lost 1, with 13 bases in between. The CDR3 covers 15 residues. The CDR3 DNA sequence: TGTGCCAGCAGTTCGCCGAGACGGGGGAACACTGAAGCTTTCTTT. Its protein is CASSSPRRGNTEAFF.

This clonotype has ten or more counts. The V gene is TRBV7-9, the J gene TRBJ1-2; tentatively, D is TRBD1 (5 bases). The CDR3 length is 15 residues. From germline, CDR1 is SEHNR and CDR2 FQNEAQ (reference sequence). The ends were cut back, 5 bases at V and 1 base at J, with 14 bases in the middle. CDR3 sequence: CASSARDWLNYGYTF. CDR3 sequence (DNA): TGTGCCAGCAGCGCTCGGGACTGGCTTAACTATGGCTACACCTTC.

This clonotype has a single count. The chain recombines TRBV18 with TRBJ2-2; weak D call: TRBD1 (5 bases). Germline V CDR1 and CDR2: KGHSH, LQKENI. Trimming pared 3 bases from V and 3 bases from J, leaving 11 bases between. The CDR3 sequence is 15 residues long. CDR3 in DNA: TGTGCCAGCTCACCTGGGGCCATAGACACCGGGGAGCTGTTTTTT. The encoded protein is CASSPGAIDTGELFF.

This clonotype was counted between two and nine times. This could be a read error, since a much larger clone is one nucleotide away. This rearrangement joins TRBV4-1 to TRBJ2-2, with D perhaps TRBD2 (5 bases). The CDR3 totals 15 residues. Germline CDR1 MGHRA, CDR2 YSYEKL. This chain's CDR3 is CASSHGLINTGELLF. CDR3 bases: TGCGCCAGCAGCCACGGGTTGATAAACACCGGGGAGCTGTTGTTT.

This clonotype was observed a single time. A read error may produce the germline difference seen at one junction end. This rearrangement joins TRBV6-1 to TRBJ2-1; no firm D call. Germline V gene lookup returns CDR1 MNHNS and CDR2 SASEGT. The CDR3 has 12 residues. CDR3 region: CASTSNHNEKFF. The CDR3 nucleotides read TGTGCCAGCACCTCTAACCACAATGAGAAGTTCTTC.

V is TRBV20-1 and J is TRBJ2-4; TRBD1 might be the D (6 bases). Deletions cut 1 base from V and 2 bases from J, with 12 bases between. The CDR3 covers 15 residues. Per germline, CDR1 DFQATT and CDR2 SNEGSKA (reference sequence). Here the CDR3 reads CSARVARGSKNIQYF. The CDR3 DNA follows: TGCAGTGCTAGAGTTGCCAGGGGTTCCAAAAACATTCAGTACTTC.

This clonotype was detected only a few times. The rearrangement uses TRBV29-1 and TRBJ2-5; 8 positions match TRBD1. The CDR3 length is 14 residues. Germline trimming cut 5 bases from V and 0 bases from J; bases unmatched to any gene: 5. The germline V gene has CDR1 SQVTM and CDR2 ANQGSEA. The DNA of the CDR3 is TGCAGCGTTATCCGGGACAGGCACCAAGAGACCCAGTACTTC. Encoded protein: CSVIRDRHQETQYF. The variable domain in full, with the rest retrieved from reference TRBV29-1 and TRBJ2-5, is SAVISQKPSRDICQRGTSLTIQCQVDSQVTMMFWYRQQPGQSLTLIATANQGSEATYESGFVIDKFPISRPNLTFSTLTVSNMSPEDSSIYLCSVIRDRHQETQYFGPGTRLLVL.

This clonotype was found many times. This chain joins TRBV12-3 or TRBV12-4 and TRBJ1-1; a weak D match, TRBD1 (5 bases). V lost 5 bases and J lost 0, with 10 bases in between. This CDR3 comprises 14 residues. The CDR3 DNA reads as TGTGCCAGCAGTAAAGGGGTAATGAACACTGAAGCTTTCTTT. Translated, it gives CASSKGVMNTEAFF.

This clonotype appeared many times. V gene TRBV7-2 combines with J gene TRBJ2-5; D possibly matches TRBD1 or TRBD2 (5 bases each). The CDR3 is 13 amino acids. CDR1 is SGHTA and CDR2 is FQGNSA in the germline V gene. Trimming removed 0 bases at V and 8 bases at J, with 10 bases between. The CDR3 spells CASSLAGVRTQYF. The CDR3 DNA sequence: TGTGCCAGCAGCTTAGCGGGGGTGAGAACCCAGTACTTC.

The CDR3 loop is CASSEDRVRHQPQHF. The CDR3 bases are TGTGCCAGCAGTGAGGACAGGGTAAGGCATCAGCCCCAGCATTTT. The chain recombines TRBV2 with TRBJ1-5; TRBD1 agrees at 8 bases. Germline CDR1 reads SNHLY; CDR2 reads FYNNEI. Losses at the gene ends were 3 bases for V and 5 bases for J; bases not matched to a gene: 6. This CDR3 region has 15 residues.

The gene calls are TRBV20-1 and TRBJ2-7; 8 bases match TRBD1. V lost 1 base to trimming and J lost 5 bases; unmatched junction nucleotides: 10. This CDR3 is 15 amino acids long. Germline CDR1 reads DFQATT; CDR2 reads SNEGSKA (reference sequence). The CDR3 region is CSARGVVTGVHEQYF. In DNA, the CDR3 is TGCAGTGCTAGAGGGGTCGTGACAGGGGTCCACGAGCAGTACTTC.

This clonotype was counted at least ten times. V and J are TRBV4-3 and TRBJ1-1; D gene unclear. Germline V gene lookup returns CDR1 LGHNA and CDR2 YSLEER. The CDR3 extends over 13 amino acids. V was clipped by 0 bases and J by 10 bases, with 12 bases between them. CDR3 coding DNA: TGCGCCAGCAGCCAAGACCACGTGGCCGGAGCTTTCTTT. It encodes CASSQDHVAGAFF.

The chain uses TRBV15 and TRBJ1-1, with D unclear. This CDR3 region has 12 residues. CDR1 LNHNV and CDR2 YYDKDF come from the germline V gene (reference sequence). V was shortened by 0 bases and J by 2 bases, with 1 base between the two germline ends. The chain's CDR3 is CATSRDNTEAFF. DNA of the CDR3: TGTGCCACCAGCAGAGATAACACTGAAGCTTTCTTT.

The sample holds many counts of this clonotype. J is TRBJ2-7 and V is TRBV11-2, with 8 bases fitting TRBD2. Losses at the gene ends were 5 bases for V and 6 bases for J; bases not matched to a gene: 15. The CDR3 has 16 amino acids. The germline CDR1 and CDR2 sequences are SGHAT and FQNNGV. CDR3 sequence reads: CASSLQRGSLGGEQYF. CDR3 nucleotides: TGTGCCAGCAGCCTGCAGCGGGGGTCGCTAGGTGGCGAGCAGTACTTC.

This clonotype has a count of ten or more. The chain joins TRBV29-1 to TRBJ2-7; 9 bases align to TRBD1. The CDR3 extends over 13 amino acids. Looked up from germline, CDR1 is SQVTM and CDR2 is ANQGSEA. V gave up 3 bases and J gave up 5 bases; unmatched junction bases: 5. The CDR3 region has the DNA TGCAGCGTTGACGGGACAGGGTTGGACGAGCAGTACTTC. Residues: CSVDGTGLDEQYF.